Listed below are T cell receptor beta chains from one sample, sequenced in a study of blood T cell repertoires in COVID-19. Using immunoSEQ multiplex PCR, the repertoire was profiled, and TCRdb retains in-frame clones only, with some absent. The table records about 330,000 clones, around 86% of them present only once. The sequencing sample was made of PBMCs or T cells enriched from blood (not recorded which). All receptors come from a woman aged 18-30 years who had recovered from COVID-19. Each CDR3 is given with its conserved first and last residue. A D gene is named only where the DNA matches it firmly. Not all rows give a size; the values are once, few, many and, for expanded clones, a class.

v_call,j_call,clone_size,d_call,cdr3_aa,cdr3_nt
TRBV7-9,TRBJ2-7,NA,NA,CASSHKGSYEQYF,TGTGCCAGCAGCCATAAGGGGTCCTACGAGCAGTACTTC
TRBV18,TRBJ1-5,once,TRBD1,CASSLRTGERGSNQPQHF,TGTGCCAGCTCTCTCCGGACAGGGGAGAGGGGTAGCAATCAGCCCCAGCATTTT
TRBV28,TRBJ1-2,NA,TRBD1,CASRVTGAYGYTF,TGTGCCAGCAGGGTGACAGGGGCTTATGGCTACACCTTC
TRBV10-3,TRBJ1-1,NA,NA,CAISNHRNTEAFF,TGTGCCATCAGTAACCACAGGAACACTGAAGCTTTCTTT
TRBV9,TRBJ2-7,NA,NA,CASSVDSDGYYEQYF,TGTGCCAGCAGCGTAGATAGTGACGGGTACTACGAGCAGTACTTC
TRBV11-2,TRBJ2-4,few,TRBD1,CASSSGTGGRYIQYF,TGTGCCAGCAGCTCCGGGACAGGGGGTAGATACATTCAGTACTTC
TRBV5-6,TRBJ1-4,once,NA,CASSLSPNRGGDEKLFF,TGTGCCAGCAGCTTGAGCCCCAATAGGGGGGGGGATGAAAAACTGTTTTTT
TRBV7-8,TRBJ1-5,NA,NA,CASSLGGVGGNQPQHF,TGTGCCAGCAGCTTAGGGGGAGTGGGCGGTAATCAGCCCCAGCATTTT
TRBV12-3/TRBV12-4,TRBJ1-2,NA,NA,CASSPDSKYGYTF,TGTGCCAGCAGCCCAGACAGCAAATATGGCTACACCTTC
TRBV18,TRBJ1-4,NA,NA,CASSPQSPPTNEKLFF,TGTGCCAGCTCACCACAGAGCCCGCCAACTAATGAAAAACTGTTTTTT
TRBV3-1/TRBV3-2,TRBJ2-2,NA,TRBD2,CASSQVGRGDTGELFF,TGTGCCAGCAGCCAAGTGGGGCGGGGGGACACCGGGGAGCTGTTTTTT
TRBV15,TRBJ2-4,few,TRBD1,CATSIGRDRGTLQAKNIQYF,TGTGCCACCAGCATCGGCCGGGACAGGGGGACCCTACAAGCCAAAAACATTCAGTACTTC
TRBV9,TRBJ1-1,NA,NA,CASSIVGGTEAFF,TGTGCCAGCAGCATAGTCGGGGGCACTGAAGCTTTCTTT
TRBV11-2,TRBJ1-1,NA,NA,CASSTQSNTEAFF,TGTGCCAGCAGCACCCAGTCCAACACTGAAGCTTTCTTT
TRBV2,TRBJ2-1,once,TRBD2,CASSAGGSSYNEQFF,TGTGCCAGCAGTGCTGGCGGGAGCTCCTACAATGAGCAGTTCTTC
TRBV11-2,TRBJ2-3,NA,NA,CASSLEGADTQYF,TGTGCCAGCAGCTTGGAGGGAGCAGATACGCAGTATTTT
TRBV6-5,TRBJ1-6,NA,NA,CASSIRGGNSPLHF,TGTGCCAGCAGTATACGGGGTGGGAATTCACCCCTCCACTTT
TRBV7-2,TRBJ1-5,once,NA,CASSFPNQPQHF,TGTGCCAGCAGCTTCCCTAATCAGCCCCAGCATTTT
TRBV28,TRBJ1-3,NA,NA,CASSLFQGSGNTIYF,TGTGCCAGCAGTCTGTTCCAGGGCTCTGGAAACACCATATATTTT
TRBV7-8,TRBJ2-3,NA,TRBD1,CASSSVGTGATDTQYF,TGTGCCAGCAGCAGCGTCGGGACAGGGGCCACAGATACGCAGTATTTT